Shown below are 29 T cell receptor beta chains from a single sample sequenced in a study of blood T cell repertoires in COVID-19. Generated by immunoSEQ multiplex PCR, the TCRdb table keeps only in-frame clones and is missing some. The sample has about 220,000 clones, 65% to 90% seen once. The sequenced sample was peripheral blood. These receptor sequences come from a woman between 70 and 85 years old with COVID-19, enrolled during active disease.

The CDR3 DNA reads as TGTGCCAGCAGCTTGGTTGTGGGAGTCACTGAAGCTTTCTTT. Encoded protein: CASSLVVGVTEAFF. The chain uses TRBV5-6 and TRBJ1-1; D gene ambiguous. This CDR3 has 14 amino acids. Trimming cost V 0 bases and J 4 bases, with 10 bases left between them. Germline CDR1 is SGHDT and CDR2 is YYEEEE.

V gene TRBV7-2 combines with J gene TRBJ2-7, with D maybe TRBD1 (7 bases). CDR3 size: 16 residues. V lost 2 bases and J 2 bases, leaving 16 bases between the germline ends. Germline CDR1 and CDR2: SGHTA and FQGNSA. The CDR3 region is CASSLLPRGVPYEQYF. The CDR3, as DNA: TGTGCCAGCAGCTTACTCCCCAGGGGGGTCCCCTACGAGCAGTACTTC.

This sequence joins TRBV10-3 and TRBJ2-7, with 11 bases aligning to TRBD2. The CDR3 extends over 16 amino acids. V lost 8 bases and J lost 0; bases outside the gene matches: 9. The germline CDR1 and CDR2 sequences are ENHRY and SYGVKD. This chain's CDR3 is CAISPLAGGGSYEQYF. The DNA of the CDR3 is TGTGCCATCTCACCGTTAGCGGGAGGGGGCTCCTACGAGCAGTACTTC.

This rearrangement joins TRBV18 to TRBJ2-2; weak D call: TRBD2 (5 bases). This CDR3 region has 16 residues. Germline V lookup: CDR1 KGHSH, CDR2 LQKENI. Trimming took off 3 bases at V and 4 bases at J, with 15 bases between the two ends. The CDR3 sequence: CASSPAGERSTGELFF. CDR3 DNA: TGTGCCAGCTCACCGGCAGGCGAGCGGAGCACCGGGGAGCTGTTTTTT.

The V gene is TRBV9, the J gene TRBJ1-5, with a tentative D call TRBD1 (6 bases). Germline CDR1 SGDLS, CDR2 YYNGEE. Between the trimmed V and J ends, which lost 0 bases and 9 bases, there was a span of 13 bases. This CDR3 comprises 14 residues. The chain's CDR3 is CASSVGRGGSPQHF. For the CDR3, the DNA is TGTGCCAGCAGCGTAGGCAGGGGAGGGTCGCCCCAGCATTTT.

The genes are TRBV14 and TRBJ2-1; 12 nucleotides agree with TRBD2. This CDR3 is 15 amino acids long. Germline CDR1 reads SGHDN; CDR2 reads FVKESK. Unmatched junction bases numbered 4, after V lost 4 bases and J lost 6 bases. This chain's CDR3 is CASSRRLAGVNEQFF. CDR3 DNA: TGTGCCAGCAGCCGCCGACTAGCGGGAGTCAATGAGCAGTTCTTC.

The chain links TRBV4-2 to TRBJ1-1, with D possibly TRBD1 on 6 matching bases. The CDR3 contains 15 residues. V was shortened by 4 bases and J by 0 bases, with 12 bases between the two germline ends. Germline V gives CDR1 LGHNA, CDR2 YNFKEQ. Written as DNA, the CDR3 is TGTGCCAGCAGCCCCAGGGGCAGGGTGAACACTGAAGCTTTCTTT. Amino acid sequence: CASSPRGRVNTEAFF.

The DNA of the CDR3 is TGTGCCAGCAGCCCGTCCCCCCGCGGGACAGGGCACACTGAAGCTTTCTTT. It specifies CASSPSPRGTGHTEAFF. The chain employs TRBV11-3 and TRBJ1-1, with 9 bases fitting TRBD1. CDR3 length equals 17 residues. After removal of 5 bases from V and 3 bases from J, the junction contained 13 bases not matched to a gene. CDR1 is SGHNT, CDR2 YENEEA, per germline.

The chain links TRBV6-2 or TRBV6-3 to TRBJ1-5, with 11 bases that match TRBD1. V shed 5 bases and J 7 bases; nucleotides not matched to a gene: 4. The CDR3 spans 14 residues. From germline, CDR1 is MNHEY and CDR2 SVGEGT. The CDR3 DNA follows: TGTGCCAGCAGTGGACAGGGGGCCCAGCAGCCCCAGCATTTT. Translating it yields CASSGQGAQQPQHF.

The chain is built from TRBV4-3 and TRBJ1-1; 9 nucleotides line up with TRBD1. The CDR3 is 15 amino acids. CDR1 is LGHNA, CDR2 YSLEER, per germline. The J segment lost 6 bases and the V segment lost 1 base, leaving 6 bases of the junction unmatched. The CDR3 coding sequence is TGCGCCAGCAGCCAAGTCGACAGGGGGAGGGCTGAAGCTTTCTTT. This gives the protein CASSQVDRGRAEAFF.

This chain links TRBV5-1 with TRBJ1-1, with 8 bases that match TRBD1. The V gene's germline CDR1 is SGHRS and CDR2 YFSETQ. This CDR3 spans 14 amino acids. The J segment lost 6 bases and the V segment lost 7 bases, leaving 11 bases of the junction unmatched. CDR3 DNA sequence: TGCGCCAGCGGAGATAGGACAGGGCCTGCTGAAGCTTTCTTT. Translating it yields CASGDRTGPAEAFF. Full variable domain (remainder filled in from reference TRBV5-1 and TRBJ1-1): KAGVTQTPRYLIKTRGQQVTLSCSPISGHRSVSWYQQTPGQGLQFLFEYFSETQRNKGNFPGRFSGRQFSNSRSEMNVSTLELGDSALYLCASGDRTGPAEAFFGQGTRLTVV.

This clone appeared a few times. The chain combines TRBV18 with TRBJ2-1; D uncertain. V was clipped by 2 bases and J by 5 bases, with 7 bases between them. The germline CDR1 and CDR2 sequences are KGHSH and LQKENI. The CDR3 loop spans 13 amino acids. The CDR3 nucleotides are TGTGCCAGCTCACCAAATAATCACAATGAGCAGTTCTTC. This translates into CASSPNNHNEQFF.

V usage is TRBV19 and J usage is TRBJ1-6; weak D call: TRBD1 (6 bases). Trimming removed 5 bases at V and 0 bases at J, with 8 bases between. Germline values: CDR1 LNHDA, CDR2 SQIVND (reference sequence). The CDR3 loop spans 15 amino acids. CDR3 DNA: TGTGCCAGTAGTGGGGGCTCCTCCTATAATTCACCCCTCCACTTT. This encodes CASSGGSSYNSPLHF.

The J gene is TRBJ2-7, the V gene TRBV12-5; no clear D gene. The CDR3 consists of 12 residues. The V and J ends lost 6 bases and 3 bases respectively, with 9 bases between them. Germline V lookup: CDR1 LGHNT, CDR2 FRNRAP. CDR3 nucleotide sequence: TGTGCTAGTGGATCCTCGTTCTACGAGCAGTACTTC. Translated: CASGSSFYEQYF.

The V gene is TRBV4-2, the J gene TRBJ2-7; the match to TRBD1 covers 8 bases. The V gene's germline CDR1 is LGHNA and CDR2 YNFKEQ. The CDR3 is made up of 15 amino acids. V lost 0 bases, J lost 5 bases, and 6 bases stayed unmatched. The CDR3 sequence: CASSQDGQGIDEQYF. The CDR3 DNA reads as TGTGCCAGCAGCCAAGATGGACAGGGTATCGACGAGCAGTACTTC.

This rearrangement joins TRBV7-6 to TRBJ2-1; 10 bases align to TRBD2. The CDR3 has 18 residues. J was trimmed by 7 bases and V by 1 base; bases with no gene match: 13. CDR1 SGHVS and CDR2 FNYEAQ come from the germline V gene. The CDR3 sequence is CASSLGRPGLASGNEQFF. The CDR3 nucleotides are TGTGCCAGCAGCTTAGGGAGACCGGGACTAGCGAGTGGAAATGAGCAGTTCTTC.

The chain uses TRBV25-1 and TRBJ2-2; D is possibly TRBD1 (6 bases). Germline V CDR1 and CDR2: MGHDK, SYGVNS. The CDR3 extends over 14 amino acids. V dropped 3 bases and J dropped 7 bases, with 12 bases sitting between them. The CDR3 bases are TGTGCCAGCAGTGAGGTACAGGGAATCGGGGAGCTGTTTTTT. Protein product: CASSEVQGIGELFF.

This sequence joins TRBV7-9 and TRBJ1-1, with 8 bases identical to TRBD1. After removal of 3 bases from V and 5 bases from J, the junction contained 5 bases not matched to a gene. Per germline, CDR1 SEHNR and CDR2 FQNEAQ (reference sequence). This CDR3 has 14 amino acids. CDR3 DNA: TGTGCCAGCAGCTTGGGACAGGAGGGGACTGAAGCTTTCTTT. Translated, it gives CASSLGQEGTEAFF.

In DNA, the CDR3 is TGCGCCAGCAGTGGGCTTGACAGGGGCAATCAGCCCCAGCATTTT. As protein: CASSGLDRGNQPQHF. The V gene is TRBV10-2, the J gene TRBJ1-5, with TRBD1 identical over 7 bases. Trimming took 4 bases from V and 2 from J; bases not matched to a gene: 5. Germline loops: CDR1 WSHSY, CDR2 SAAADI. CDR3 length equals 15 residues.

The chain employs TRBV19 and TRBJ1-6, with D tentatively TRBD1 (6 bases). This CDR3 comprises 15 residues. CDR1 and CDR2 from the germline V gene are LNHDA and SQIVND (reference sequence). V lost 4 bases to trimming and J lost 4 bases, with 11 bases between them. The CDR3 nucleotides read TGTGCCAGTAGTAAGACAGGACAGTATAATTCACCCCTCCACTTT. Its protein product is CASSKTGQYNSPLHF.

V usage is TRBV30 and J usage is TRBJ1-2; D gene ambiguous. CDR1 and CDR2 (germline): GTSNPN, SVGIG (reference sequence). This CDR3 is built from 12 residues. V dropped 2 bases and J dropped 8 bases, with 12 bases sitting between them. DNA of the CDR3: TGTGCCTGGAGTCCGAACCGGGAAGGCTACACCTTC. This gives the protein CAWSPNREGYTF.

The chain carries TRBV28 and TRBJ1-1; 7 nucleotides line up with TRBD1. CDR1 and CDR2 (germline): MDHEN, SYDVKM. The CDR3 sequence is 15 residues long. V dropped 2 bases and J dropped 0; count of bases not matched to a gene: 3. The CDR3, as DNA: TGTGCCAGCAGTTTACGACAGGGCTTGAACACTGAAGCTTTCTTT. Its protein is CASSLRQGLNTEAFF.

V gene TRBV5-6 combines with J gene TRBJ1-3; 10 bases are a match to TRBD1. The CDR3 length is 16 residues. Germline-derived CDR1 and CDR2 are SGHDT and YYEEEE. With 4 bases clipped from V and 3 bases from J, the junction kept 7 bases outside the gene matches. In DNA form, the CDR3 reads TGTGCCAGCAGCCGTTCCGGGACAGGGGTTGGAAACACCATATATTTT. Translated, it gives CASSRSGTGVGNTIYF.

V and J are TRBV4-1 and TRBJ1-3; perhaps TRBD1 as D (5 bases). CDR3 length: 17 residues. V was cut by 0 bases and J by 4 bases, with 16 bases left in between. The V gene's germline CDR1 is MGHRA and CDR2 YSYEKL. The CDR3 loop reads CASSQETVAGLGNTIYF. DNA of the CDR3: TGCGCCAGCAGCCAAGAAACGGTGGCAGGGTTGGGAAACACCATATATTTT.

The chain recombines TRBV2 with TRBJ2-2, with 8 nucleotides matching TRBD1. Per germline, CDR1 SNHLY and CDR2 FYNNEI. This CDR3 region has 14 residues. Trimming at V came to 7 bases and at J to 7 bases, leaving 8 bases not matched to a gene. CDR3 in amino acids: CASILDRDVGELFF. The CDR3 DNA follows: TGTGCCAGCATCCTGGACAGGGACGTCGGGGAGCTGTTTTTT.

DNA for the CDR3: TGTGCCAGCAGGCCCCGGATCCAGGGTTCACCCCTCCACTTT. Its protein product is CASRPRIQGSPLHF. This chain uses TRBV7-2 with TRBJ1-6, with D perhaps matching TRBD1 (5 bases). V lost 6 bases and J 9 bases, leaving 15 bases between the germline ends. CDR1 SGHTA and CDR2 FQGNSA come from the germline V gene. The length of the CDR3 is 14 residues. Variable domain in full (rest from reference TRBV7-2 and TRBJ1-6): GAGVSQSPSNKVTEKGKDVELRCDPISGHTALYWYRQSLGQGLEFLIYFQGNSAPDKSGLPSDRFSAERTGGSVSTLTIQRTQQEDSAVYLCASRPRIQGSPLHFGNGTRLTVT.

The rearrangement links TRBV10-3 to TRBJ1-5; D possibly corresponds to TRBD1 (6 bases). With 3 bases removed from V and 7 bases from J, the gap between germline ends came to 19 bases. CDR3 length: 16 amino acids. Per the germline V gene, CDR1 is ENHRY and CDR2 is SYGVKD. As DNA, the CDR3 is TGTGCCATCAGTGATCCCCGCGCAGGGGTAGGGCAGCCCCAGCATTTT. Its translation is CAISDPRAGVGQPQHF.

V and J are TRBV7-9 and TRBJ2-1; TRBD2 might be the D (5 bases). Germline CDR1 is SEHNR and CDR2 is FQNEAQ (reference sequence). The length of the CDR3 is 15 residues. V was shortened by 1 base and J by 4 bases, with 11 bases between the two germline ends. CDR3 DNA sequence: TGTGCCAGCAGCTTAGGCGGAGGAGGTTACAATGAGCAGTTCTTC. This encodes CASSLGGGGYNEQFF.

The rearrangement links TRBV5-4 to TRBJ1-2, with TRBD1 matching over 12 bases. Trimming took 7 bases from V and 4 from J; bases not matched to a gene: 2. CDR3 size: 13 residues. CDR1 SGHNT and CDR2 YYREEE come from the germline V gene (reference sequence). The CDR3 DNA reads TGTGCCAGCGGGGACAGGGGGCTCTATGGCTACACCTTC. Its translation: CASGDRGLYGYTF.